The 31 T cell receptor beta chains reported below all come from one sample, sequenced in a study of blood T cell repertoires in COVID-19. Sequenced by immunoSEQ multiplex PCR; TCRdb stores in-frame clones only, minus some. The sample holds 100,000 to 150,000 clones, around two thirds seen once. The specimen sequenced was peripheral blood. The source is a woman between 65 and 79 years old with acute or convalescent COVID-19.

The chain carries TRBV12-5 and TRBJ1-5, with D tentatively TRBD1 (5 bases). Per germline, CDR1 LGHNT and CDR2 FRNRAP. CDR3 length: 17 residues. V shed 3 bases and J shed 0 bases, with 15 bases lying between them. CDR3 nucleotide sequence: TGTGCTAGTGGTTTTCTTGCGGGGGTAGGTAGCAATCAGCCCCAGCATTTT. Translated: CASGFLAGVGSNQPQHF.

There are a few counts of this clone. The chain links TRBV10-1 to TRBJ2-2; D possibly corresponds to TRBD2 (7 bases). The V end lost 3 bases, the J end lost 7 bases, and 15 bases lay between the germline ends. The CDR3 totals 15 residues. Per the germline V gene, CDR1 is WNHNN and CDR2 is SYGVQD (reference sequence). The CDR3: CASSEGGAKNGELFF. The CDR3 nucleotides read TGCGCCAGCAGTGAAGGGGGGGCTAAGAACGGGGAGCTGTTTTTT.

This rearrangement joins TRBV6-5 to TRBJ1-1; D is uncertain. Trimming took off 3 bases at V and 4 bases at J, with 6 bases between the two ends. Germline loops: CDR1 MNHEY, CDR2 SVGAGI. This CDR3 is 12 amino acids long. Here the CDR3 DNA reads TGTGCCAGCAGTTATGACACCACTGAAGCTTTCTTT. Protein product: CASSYDTTEAFF.

V is TRBV19 and J is TRBJ2-7, with TRBD2 matching over 8 bases. V shed 5 bases, J shed 0 bases, and the junction held 6 bases outside the gene matches. This CDR3 contains 15 residues. Germline-derived CDR1 and CDR2 are LNHDA and SQIVND (reference sequence). CDR3 sequence: CASSPWTSFSYEQYF. In DNA form, the CDR3 reads TGTGCCAGTAGTCCGTGGACTAGCTTCTCCTACGAGCAGTACTTC.

The V and J genes are TRBV10-3 and TRBJ2-3; TRBD1 matches 8 bases. V was pared by 7 bases and J by 4 bases, with 4 bases of the junction left unmatched. This CDR3 region has 13 residues. Germline V gene sequence: CDR1 ENHRY, CDR2 SYGVKD. CDR3 nucleotide sequence: TGTGCCATCACCGGACAGGGTGCAGATACGCAGTATTTT. Amino acid sequence: CAITGQGADTQYF.

This clone came up a few times. The genes are TRBV27 and TRBJ1-1, with TRBD1 as a possible D gene (5 bases). Germline V CDR1 and CDR2: MNHEY, SMNVEV (reference sequence). Trimming removed 0 bases from V and 1 base from J, with 9 bases in between. The CDR3 contains 15 residues. Written as DNA, the CDR3 is TGTGCCAGCAGTTTATCCCCGGGGGGGAACACTGAAGCTTTCTTT. It encodes CASSLSPGGNTEAFF.

The chain links TRBV7-6 to TRBJ2-3; D gene ambiguous. Trimming removed 1 base from V and 0 bases from J, with 11 bases in between. The V gene's germline CDR1 is SGHVS and CDR2 FNYEAQ. This CDR3 contains 16 residues. Here the CDR3 reads CASSLGAVWSTDTQYF. CDR3 nucleotide sequence: TGTGCCAGCAGCTTAGGTGCGGTGTGGAGCACAGATACGCAGTATTTT. The full variable domain, with the rest looked up from reference TRBV7-6 and TRBJ2-3, is GAGVSQSPRYKVTKRGQDVALRCDPISGHVSLYWYRQALGQGPEFLTYFNYEAQQDKSGLPNDRFSAERPEGSISTLTIQRTEQRDSAMYRCASSLGAVWSTDTQYFGPGTRLTVL.

The chain uses TRBV4-1 and TRBJ1-1; D unresolved. The CDR3 runs 15 residues. CDR1 and CDR2 from the germline V gene are MGHRA and YSYEKL. The V and J ends lost 0 bases and 4 bases respectively, with 12 bases between them. The CDR3 bases are TGCGCCAGCAGCCAAGAGGAAGTGGAGGGCACTGAAGCTTTCTTT. Amino acid sequence: CASSQEEVEGTEAFF.

J is TRBJ1-2 and V is TRBV28, with D perhaps TRBD1 (6 bases). The V gene's germline CDR1 is MDHEN and CDR2 SYDVKM. The CDR3 extends over 15 amino acids. V was clipped by 6 bases and J by 2 bases, with 16 bases between them. CDR3 sequence: CASSFLGGRNYGYTF. In DNA, the CDR3 is TGTGCCAGCAGCTTTTTGGGGGGGCGAAACTATGGCTACACCTTC.

In this sample, this clone turned up a few times. The gene calls are TRBV27 and TRBJ1-5; D unresolved. V was trimmed by 5 bases and J by 4 bases, leaving 15 bases between them. This CDR3 region has 15 residues. Germline V CDR1 and CDR2: MNHEY, SMNVEV (reference sequence). This chain's CDR3 is CASSPGVRGNQPQHF. As DNA, the CDR3 is TGTGCCAGCAGTCCCGGGGTCAGAGGAAATCAGCCCCAGCATTTT.

The CDR3, as DNA: TGTGCCAGCAGCCCAGGGGGGCGGAATACGCAGTATTTT. This gives the protein CASSPGGRNTQYF. The chain is built from TRBV12-3 or TRBV12-4 and TRBJ2-3; D might be TRBD1 (7 bases). V was cut by 6 bases and J by 7 bases, with 14 bases left in between. The CDR3 runs to 13 residues.

The gene calls are TRBV20-1 and TRBJ1-1; D is unresolved. V was clipped by 3 bases and J by 5 bases, with 7 bases between them. Germline-derived CDR1 and CDR2 are DFQATT and SNEGSKA (reference sequence). The CDR3 covers 11 residues. In DNA form, the CDR3 reads TGCAGTGCTAGGGGCGGGACTGAAGCTTTCTTT. Amino acid sequence: CSARGGTEAFF.

This clone occurred many times. The CDR3 nucleotides are TGTGCCAGCAGTTTTGAGGGAGGGCCGAGGGAGCAGTACTTC. Its protein product is CASSFEGGPREQYF. The gene calls are TRBV28 and TRBJ2-7; 7 bases are a match to TRBD2. Looked up from germline, CDR1 is MDHEN and CDR2 is SYDVKM. This CDR3 is 14 amino acids long. Trimming at V came to 3 bases and at J to 7 bases, leaving 9 bases not matched to a gene.

This clone was seen only a few times. CDR3 amino acids: CASSEAQTGDSHNEKLFF. The CDR3 DNA sequence: TGTGCCAGCAGTGAAGCGCAAACCGGGGACAGCCATAATGAAAAACTGTTTTTT. The rearrangement joins TRBV25-1 to TRBJ1-4; 7 nucleotides line up with TRBD1. Germline assignment: CDR1 MGHDK and CDR2 SYGVNS. J gave up 4 bases and V 2 bases, and 13 bases lay outside the gene matches. The CDR3 runs 18 residues.

The chain uses TRBV5-6 and TRBJ1-1, with 8 bases fitting TRBD1. Losses at the gene ends were 4 bases for V and 3 bases for J; bases not matched to a gene: 5. The CDR3 extends over 14 amino acids. Germline CDR1 reads SGHDT; CDR2 reads YYEEEE. The CDR3 sequence: CASSGQGGDTEAFF. CDR3 DNA: TGTGCCAGCAGCGGACAGGGCGGAGACACTGAAGCTTTCTTT.

The gene calls are TRBV7-6 and TRBJ2-3; 9 positions agree with TRBD2. The V segment lost 6 bases and the J segment 2 bases; nucleotides outside the gene matches: 6. The CDR3 runs to 15 residues. Per the germline V gene, CDR1 is SGHVS and CDR2 is FNYEAQ. CDR3 nucleotide sequence: TGTGCCAGCAGACGACTAGCGGCCGACACAGATACGCAGTATTTT. Protein product: CASRRLAADTDTQYF.

The J gene is TRBJ1-5, the V gene TRBV7-8; 10 nucleotides line up with TRBD1. Germline CDR1 and CDR2: SGHVS and FQNEAQ. CDR3 length: 15 amino acids. With V trimmed by 5 bases and J by 8 bases, 9 bases remained unmatched. CDR3 sequence reads: CASSVGRGTGEPQHF. Written as DNA, the CDR3 is TGTGCCAGCAGCGTAGGACGCGGGACAGGGGAGCCCCAGCATTTT.

The rearrangement joins TRBV28 to TRBJ2-1; maybe TRBD2 (6 bases). V was cut by 5 bases and J by 0 bases, with 17 bases left in between. This CDR3 comprises 17 residues. Germline V CDR1 and CDR2: MDHEN, SYDVKM. DNA for the CDR3: TGTGCCAGCAGTGAGCCGGGAGTGTCGAGCTCCTACAATGAGCAGTTCTTC. Its protein product is CASSEPGVSSSYNEQFF.

This chain connects TRBV6-7 to TRBJ1-1; 8 bases are shared with TRBD1. TRBV6-7 has ORF status, its function being uncertain. The CDR3 contains 19 residues. V lost 2 bases to trimming and J lost 1 base; unmatched junction nucleotides: 15. Here the CDR3 DNA reads TGTGCCAGCAGTTACCCCTTTGAAGACAGGGGCAGGGAGAACACTGAAGCTTTCTTT. Amino acids: CASSYPFEDRGRENTEAFF.

V gene TRBV9 combines with J gene TRBJ2-2; 7 nucleotides line up with TRBD2. The V segment lost 2 bases and the J segment 5 bases; nucleotides outside the gene matches: 9. Germline V gives CDR1 SGDLS, CDR2 YYNGEE. The CDR3 has 16 amino acids. As DNA, the CDR3 is TGTGCCAGCAGCGTCTCTCTGGGGGGGATGACCGGGGAGCTGTTTTTT. It encodes CASSVSLGGMTGELFF.

The chain carries TRBV20-1 and TRBJ1-1; perhaps TRBD1 as D (5 bases). Germline assignment: CDR1 DFQATT and CDR2 SNEGSKA (reference sequence). Trimming stripped 6 bases from V and 1 base from J, with 33 bases between. This CDR3 is built from 20 residues. The CDR3 sequence is CSASKRRGGVKGRQNTEAFF. CDR3 nucleotide sequence: TGCAGTGCCAGTAAGCGTAGAGGCGGGGTCAAGGGGCGTCAGAACACTGAAGCTTTCTTT.

The chain has TRBV28 and TRBJ2-1; D is uncertain. The V and J ends lost 3 bases and 10 bases respectively, with 10 bases between them. Per the germline V gene, CDR1 is MDHEN and CDR2 is SYDVKM. The CDR3 sequence is 12 residues long. CDR3 protein: CASSFPYGEQFF. The CDR3 DNA follows: TGTGCCAGCAGTTTCCCGTACGGGGAGCAGTTCTTC. The full variable domain, its missing parts supplied by reference TRBV28 and TRBJ2-1, is DVKVTQSSRYLVKRTGEKVFLECVQDMDHENMFWYRQDPGLGLRLIYFSYDVKMKEKGDIPEGYSVSREKKERFSLILESASTNQTSMYLCASSFPYGEQFFGPGTRLTVL.

The rearrangement uses TRBV19 and TRBJ2-3; TRBD1 might be the D (6 bases). The CDR3 has 15 residues. Germline CDR1 reads LNHDA; CDR2 reads SQIVND (reference sequence). V dropped 6 bases and J dropped 0 bases, with 13 bases sitting between them. The CDR3 here is CASRGRGTSTDTQYF. The CDR3, as DNA: TGTGCCAGTAGGGGCAGGGGAACTAGCACAGATACGCAGTATTTT.

This chain joins TRBV7-2 and TRBJ2-7, with D possibly being TRBD1 (5 bases). This CDR3 has 13 residues. Per germline, CDR1 SGHTA and CDR2 FQGNSA. Trimming removed 6 bases from V and 2 bases from J, with 11 bases in between. CDR3 protein: CASRARTTYEQYF. Written as DNA, the CDR3 is TGTGCCAGCAGGGCTCGGACAACCTACGAGCAGTACTTC.

This sequence joins TRBV14 and TRBJ1-1; 9 bases line up with TRBD1. CDR3 length: 15 amino acids. The germline gives CDR1 SGHDN, CDR2 FVKESK. The V and J ends lost 2 bases and 5 bases, in that order; junction bases with no gene match: 6. DNA of the CDR3: TGTGCCAGCAGCCAAAGGGGACAGGGAAGAACTGAAGCTTTCTTT. The encoded protein is CASSQRGQGRTEAFF.

CDR3 in DNA: TGTGCCAGCAGCTTGGGGGCCGGTTCGAACACCGGGGAGCTGTTTTTT. This gives the protein CASSLGAGSNTGELFF. J is TRBJ2-2 and V is TRBV7-9; tentatively, D is TRBD1 (6 bases). Trimming removed 3 bases at V and 0 bases at J, with 11 bases between. The CDR3 is made up of 16 amino acids. Germline V gene data show CDR1 as SEHNR and CDR2 as FQNEAQ (reference sequence). The full variable domain, in which reference TRBV7-9 and TRBJ2-2 provide the parts outside the CDR3, is DTGVSQNPRHKITKRGQNVTFRCDPISEHNRLYWYRQTLGQGPEFLTYFQNEAQLEKSRLLSDRFSAERPKGSFSTLEIQRTEQGDSAMYLCASSLGAGSNTGELFFGEGSRLTVL.

The J gene is TRBJ2-7, the V gene TRBV28; perhaps TRBD2 as D (5 bases). This CDR3 is 13 amino acids long. Per germline, CDR1 MDHEN and CDR2 SYDVKM. V was trimmed by 8 bases and J by 7 bases, leaving 18 bases between them. CDR3 sequence (DNA): TGTGCCAGCTGGACCAGCGCCGGAGGTGAGCAGTACTTC. Amino acids: CASWTSAGGEQYF.

This clone came up a few times. The chain uses TRBV6-6 and TRBJ2-7; D unclear. Trimming took off 0 bases at V and 7 bases at J, with 10 bases between the two ends. CDR3 length: 13 residues. Germline V CDR1 and CDR2: MNHNY, SVGAGI (reference sequence). CDR3: CASSYSGSREQYF. In DNA, the CDR3 is TGTGCCAGCAGTTACTCCGGGTCTAGAGAGCAGTACTTC.

This chain links TRBV5-1 with TRBJ2-1; D might be TRBD2 (5 bases). Germline CDR1 SGHRS, CDR2 YFSETQ. This CDR3 has 14 residues. V was clipped by 4 bases and J by 6 bases, with 14 bases between them. CDR3 region: CASSLTSGSNEQFF. The CDR3 region has the DNA TGCGCCAGCAGCCTAACCAGCGGAAGCAATGAGCAGTTCTTC.

The table lists this clone with many counts. The chain has TRBV19 and TRBJ1-5; D perhaps matches TRBD1 (5 bases). CDR1 LNHDA and CDR2 SQIVND come from the germline V gene (reference sequence). The CDR3 length is 14 residues. Trimming took off 0 bases at V and 3 bases at J, with 6 bases between the two ends. The CDR3 reads CASSIEQDNQPQHF. DNA of the CDR3: TGTGCCAGTAGTATAGAACAGGACAATCAGCCCCAGCATTTT.

This sequence joins TRBV2 and TRBJ2-1; 13 bases are shared with TRBD2. V shed 5 bases, J shed 7 bases, and the junction held 2 bases outside the gene matches. The CDR3 is made up of 14 amino acids. Germline V gene data show CDR1 as SNHLY and CDR2 as FYNNEI. DNA for the CDR3: TGTGCCAGCAGTAAACTAGCGGGAGGGAATGAGCAGTTCTTC. Translated, it gives CASSKLAGGNEQFF.